One T cell receptor (beta chain) is described in this entry. Using immunoSEQ multiplex PCR, the repertoire was profiled, and TCRdb retains in-frame clones only, with some absent. The repertoire has some 150,000 clones, around 83% of them found once; the top ten carry roughly 2.6%. The sample originates from a study of blood T cell repertoires in COVID-19. Trimming shortened V by 2 bases and J by 1 base, and 10 bases separated the two germline ends. Germline lookup yields CDR1 GTSNPN and CDR2 SVGIG (reference sequence). The CDR3 has 14 amino acids. The sequence came from a human donor with acute or convalescent COVID-19. The donor label of this sample is uncertain. Sequencing input: peripheral blood. The chain joins TRBV30 to TRBJ2-3; maybe TRBD1 (6 bases). In nucleotides, the CDR3 is TGTGCCTGGAGTCGGGCAGGGGGCACAGATACGCAGTATTTT. Its protein is CAWSRAGGTDTQYF.